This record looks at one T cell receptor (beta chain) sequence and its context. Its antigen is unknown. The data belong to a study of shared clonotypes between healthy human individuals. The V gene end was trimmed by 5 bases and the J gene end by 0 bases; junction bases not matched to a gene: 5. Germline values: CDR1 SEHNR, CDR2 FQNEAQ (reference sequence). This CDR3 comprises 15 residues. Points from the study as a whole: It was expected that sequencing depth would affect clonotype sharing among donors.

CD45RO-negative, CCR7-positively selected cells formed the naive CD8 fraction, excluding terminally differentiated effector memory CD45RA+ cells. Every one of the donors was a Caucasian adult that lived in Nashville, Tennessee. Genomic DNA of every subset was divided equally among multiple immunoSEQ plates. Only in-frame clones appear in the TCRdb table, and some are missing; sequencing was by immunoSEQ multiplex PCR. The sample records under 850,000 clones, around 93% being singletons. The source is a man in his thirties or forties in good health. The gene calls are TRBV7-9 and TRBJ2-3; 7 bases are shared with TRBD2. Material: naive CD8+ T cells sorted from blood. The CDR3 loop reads CASSKTSQSTDTQYF. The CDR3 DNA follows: TGTGCCAGCAGCAAGACTAGCCAAAGCACAGATACGCAGTATTTT.